This T cell receptor (beta chain) was sequenced in a study of blood T cell repertoires in COVID-19. Authors' methods: Amplification of reference gene primers provided the estimated nucleated cell counts. Profiled with immunoSEQ multiplex PCR; TCRdb holds only in-frame clones, not every one. The D gene and trimming were derived from the DNA, and the V and J assignments and clone size from that table. Seen here are 200,000 to 300,000 clones, roughly 88% observed once, and the top ten hold 0.95% to 1.5%. The CDR3 spans 14 residues. Germline CDR1 is LGHDT and CDR2 is YNNKEL (reference sequence). V gave up 1 base and J gave up 2 bases, with 6 bases separating them. Residents of 24 US areas, aged roughly 18 to 89 years, made up the participants. The study assigned cohorts using participant-reported clinical history.

The gene calls are TRBV3-1 (or the pseudogene TRBV3-2) and TRBJ1-3, with D uncertain. Sequenced: PBMCs or T cells enriched from blood (not recorded which). The sequence was obtained from a woman aged 40 to 50 with acute COVID-19. CDR3: CASSQGGPGNTIYF. CDR3 sequence (DNA): TGTGCCAGCAGCCAAGGAGGGCCTGGAAACACCATATATTTT.